The entry below describes one TCR beta chain. Antigen: not known. At one of its ends the junction is not consistent with the germline gene, which may arise from a read error. TCRdb re-analysed the 5' RACE reads in MiXCR, keeping a single row per CDR3 protein. The sample contains roughly 1.6 million distinct CDR3 sequences, more than 30% of which appear only once. This specimen comes from a study of identical twins. Overall study findings and caveats: Some out-of-frame alpha sequences were shared by twins, and these showed excess low generation probability. Abundant beta clonotypes from cord blood had fewer insertions, unlike memory repertoires, which showed none.

Healthy Caucasian donors formed the entire cohort. Sequencing was carried out using cord blood. The receptor was derived from a newborn girl in good health.

CDR3 coding DNA: TGTGCCAGCAGTCCAGCGGGAAGCTACGATGAGCAGTTCTTC. Amino acid sequence: CASSPAGSYDEQFF. The chain recombines TRBV27 with TRBJ2-1, with 7 bases that match TRBD2. In germline, CDR1 is MNHEY, CDR2 SMNVEV (reference sequence). CDR3 length: 14 residues.